The present TCR beta chain was sequenced within a study of T cells in Graves' hyperthyroidism and ophthalmopathy. Trimming at V came to 6 bases and at J to 8 bases, leaving 11 bases not matched to a gene. CDR1 and CDR2 from the germline V gene are DFQATT and SNEGSKA (reference sequence). CDR3 size: 14 residues. Amplification yielded TCR beta CDR3 regions, with RNA transcripts as the source. Researchers ran a first-round RT-PCR on the TCR CDR3 using the HTBI primer set. In TCRdb, the multiplex PCR reads were re-called with MiXCR into one record per CDR3 protein. Here the sample spans around 520,000 distinct CDR3 sequences, around 13% being singletons.

This chain uses TRBV20-1 with TRBJ2-1; 9 bases are shared with TRBD2. The TCR sequence derives from a woman aged 35 to 49 with Graves' hyperthyroidism. Sequencing used blood. CDR3 amino acids: CSAASGSGSDEQFF. The CDR3 bases are TGCAGTGCCGCCTCGGGTAGCGGGAGCGATGAGCAGTTCTTC.